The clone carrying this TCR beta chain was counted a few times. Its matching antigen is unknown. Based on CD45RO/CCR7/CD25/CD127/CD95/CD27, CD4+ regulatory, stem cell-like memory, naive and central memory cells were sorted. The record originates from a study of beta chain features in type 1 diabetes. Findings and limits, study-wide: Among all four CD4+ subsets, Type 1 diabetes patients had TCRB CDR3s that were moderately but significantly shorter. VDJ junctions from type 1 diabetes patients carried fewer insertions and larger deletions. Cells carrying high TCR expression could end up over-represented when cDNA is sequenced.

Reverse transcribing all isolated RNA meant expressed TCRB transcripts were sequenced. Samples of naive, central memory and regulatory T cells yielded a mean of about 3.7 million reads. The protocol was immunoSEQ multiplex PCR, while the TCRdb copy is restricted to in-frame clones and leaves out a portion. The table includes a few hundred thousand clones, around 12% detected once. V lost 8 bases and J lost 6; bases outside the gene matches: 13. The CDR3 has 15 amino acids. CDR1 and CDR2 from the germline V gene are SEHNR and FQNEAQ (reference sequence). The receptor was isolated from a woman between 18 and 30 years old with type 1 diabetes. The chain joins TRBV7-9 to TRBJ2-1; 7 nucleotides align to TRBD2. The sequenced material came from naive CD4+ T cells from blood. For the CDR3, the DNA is TGTGCCAGCTCAACATCGGGGAGGGCCGGCAATGAGCAGTTCTTC. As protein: CASSTSGRAGNEQFF.